Below are 7 T cell receptor beta chains sequenced from a single sample in a study of blood T cell repertoires in COVID-19. The method was immunoSEQ multiplex PCR; TCRdb's version includes in-frame clones alone and lacks a portion of them. The data show around 120,000 clones, about 80% seen once. What was sequenced was peripheral blood. Receptor source: a human donor in a cohort sampled during active COVID-19.

V gene TRBV7-2 combines with J gene TRBJ2-2, with D possibly matching TRBD1 (6 bases). Germline loops: CDR1 SGHTA, CDR2 FQGNSA. CDR3 length: 11 residues. V shed 11 bases and J shed 6 bases, with 10 bases lying between them. CDR3 bases: TGTGCCGAACAGGGTGCCGGGGAGCTGTTTTTT. Protein sequence: CAEQGAGELFF.

The CDR3 nucleotides read TGTGCCAGCAGTCCCGGGACAGGGTCTAAAGAGACCCAGTACTTC. Translation: CASSPGTGSKETQYF. The rearrangement joins TRBV7-9 to TRBJ2-5; 9 bases align to TRBD1. The germline V gene encodes CDR1 SEHNR and CDR2 FQNEAQ (reference sequence). The V segment lost 6 bases and the J segment 3 bases; nucleotides outside the gene matches: 8. There are 15 residues in the CDR3.

The chain combines TRBV12-3 or TRBV12-4 with TRBJ2-3; perhaps TRBD1 as D (6 bases). The V end was cut by 8 bases, the J end by 5 bases, with 14 bases between. The CDR3 length is 13 residues. This CDR3 is CASVYEGGDTQYF. In DNA form, the CDR3 reads TGTGCCAGCGTATATGAAGGGGGAGATACGCAGTATTTT.

J is TRBJ2-6 and V is TRBV9; D is uncertain. This CDR3 comprises 15 residues. The V and J ends lost 3 bases and 0 bases respectively, with 7 bases between them. Germline V gene lookup returns CDR1 SGDLS and CDR2 YYNGEE. CDR3 region: CASSGLSSGANVLTF. The CDR3 DNA sequence: TGTGCCAGCAGCGGCCTAAGCTCTGGGGCCAACGTCCTGACTTTC.

This clone appeared once. The chain combines TRBV5-1 with TRBJ2-1, with D possibly matching TRBD2 (6 bases). Trimming left V 0 bases short and J 4 bases short, with 8 bases between. CDR3 length: 14 amino acids. CDR1 is SGHRS, CDR2 YFSETQ, per germline. The CDR3 here is CASSLDGGYNEQFF. DNA of the CDR3: TGCGCCAGCAGCTTGGACGGGGGTTACAATGAGCAGTTCTTC.

The chain links TRBV28 to TRBJ2-7; 8 nucleotides align to TRBD1. The CDR3 covers 13 residues. J was trimmed by 1 base and V by 6 bases; bases with no gene match: 2. Germline V gene sequence: CDR1 MDHEN, CDR2 SYDVKM. The CDR3 sequence is CASRRDRSYEQYF. CDR3 DNA: TGTGCCAGCAGAAGGGACAGGTCCTACGAGCAGTACTTC.

The genes are TRBV5-8 and TRBJ2-3, with 10 positions matching TRBD2. The CDR3 totals 17 residues. J lost 0 bases, V lost 2 bases, and 6 bases had no gene match. CDR1 and CDR2 (germline): SGHTS, YDEGEE. The CDR3 is CASSFRLAGVSTDTQYF. The CDR3 DNA reads as TGTGCCAGCAGCTTTCGACTAGCGGGCGTAAGCACAGATACGCAGTATTTT. The full variable domain, in which reference TRBV5-8 and TRBJ2-3 provide the parts outside the CDR3, is EAGVTQSPTHLIKTRGQQATLRCSPISGHTSVYWYQQALGLGLQFLLWYDEGEERNRGNFPPRFSGRQFPNYSSELNVNALELEDSALYLCASSFRLAGVSTDTQYFGPGTRLTVL.